The sequence of this TCR beta chain was determined in a study of spatial heterogeneity in lung cancer. Study findings and constraints: Mutation tallies in tumors tracked expanded intratumoral alpha and beta TCR counts.

The time point denotes: sample taken at primary tumor resection. Trimming at V came to 2 bases and at J to 3 bases, leaving 14 bases not matched to a gene. The CDR3 loop spans 20 amino acids. Per germline, CDR1 LGHNA and CDR2 YNFKEQ. TCRdb analysed the 5' RACE reads with MiXCR anew, one entry per CDR3 protein. The sample yields around 5,800 distinct CDR3 sequences, around 8% seen once. At least ten counts were recorded for this clonotype. What it binds is not known. As an off-target read in a library built for alpha chains, this beta chain has a frequency of little significance. The TCR sequence derives from a female donor with early-stage non-small cell lung cancer. This specimen consisted of lung tumor tissue, obtained at surgery. J is TRBJ2-1 and V is TRBV4-2; 12 positions agree with TRBD2. Here the CDR3 DNA reads TGTGCCAGCAGCCAACCCCTCTCGGCTAGCGGGGGGGCTATCTACAATGAGCAGTTCTTC. Translated, it gives CASSQPLSASGGAIYNEQFF.